This T cell receptor beta chain was identified in a study of response to subunit inactivated influenza vaccine. Findings and caveats of the study: It was suggested by the authors that few new T cells are recruited by each seasonal influenza vaccination.

One entry per CDR3 protein, called by TCRdb with MiXCR from the RT-PCR reads. The profile shows 650,000 or so distinct CDR3 sequences, about 15% of them singletons. In this sample, this clonotype turned up a few times. Its antigen is not identified. Germline V gives CDR1 SGHRS, CDR2 YFSETQ. The CDR3 contains 14 residues. V gave up 4 bases and J gave up 0 bases, with 10 bases separating them. This clonotype originated in a man aged 50 to 60 who received an inactivated influenza vaccine. V usage is TRBV5-1 and J usage is TRBJ2-5; D tentatively reads TRBD1 or TRBD2 (6 bases each). Sequencing was performed on PBMCs from blood, taken 14 days before vaccination. The CDR3 is CASSGGGNQETQYF. In nucleotides, the CDR3 is TGCGCCAGCAGCGGAGGGGGAAACCAAGAGACCCAGTACTTC.